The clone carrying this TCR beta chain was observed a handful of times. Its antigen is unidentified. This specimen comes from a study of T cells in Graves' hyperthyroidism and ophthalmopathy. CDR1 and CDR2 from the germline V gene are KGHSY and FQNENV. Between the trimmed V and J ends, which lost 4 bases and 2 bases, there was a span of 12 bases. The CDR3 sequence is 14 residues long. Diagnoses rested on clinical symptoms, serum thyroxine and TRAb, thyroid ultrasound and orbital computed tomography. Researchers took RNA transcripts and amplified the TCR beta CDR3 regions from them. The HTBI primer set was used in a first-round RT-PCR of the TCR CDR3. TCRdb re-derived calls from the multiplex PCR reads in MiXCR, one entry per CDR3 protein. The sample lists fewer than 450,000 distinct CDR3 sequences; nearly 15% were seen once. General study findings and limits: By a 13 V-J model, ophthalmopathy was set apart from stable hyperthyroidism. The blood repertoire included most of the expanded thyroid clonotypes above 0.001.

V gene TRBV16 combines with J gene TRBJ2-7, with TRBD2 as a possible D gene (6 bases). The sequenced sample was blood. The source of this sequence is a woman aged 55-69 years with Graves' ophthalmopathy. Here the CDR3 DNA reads TGTGCCAGCAGCCCCTCACTAGCCCCCTACGAGCAGTACTTC. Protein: CASSPSLAPYEQYF.